The rows below give T cell receptor beta chains drawn from one sample of a study of T cell repertoires in cytomegalovirus infection. TCRdb re-called the reads with MiXCR, one entry per CDR3 protein. The repertoire holds about 180,000 distinct CDR3 sequences, roughly a sixth seen once, with roughly 24% in the top ten. Material: CD8+ T cells from PBMCs. Every receptor here comes from a human donor in good health (CMV status not recorded). Some clones in this sample may be carry-over from other donors' samples. Each CDR3 is given with its conserved first and last residue. The D gene is left open where the match is weak. Some rows mark clone size as missing; the rest say once, few, many or name a class of expanded clone.

TRBV7-8	TRBJ1-4	15	.	.	TGTGCCAGCAGCTCCGCCGGGGGCACTAATGAAAAACTGTTTTTT	CASSSAGGTNEKLFF
TRBV28	TRBJ1-2	13	.	.	TGTGCCAGCACCTACCCGGGGAGCTATGGCTACACCTTC	CASTYPGSYGYTF
TRBV6-5	TRBJ1-2	13	.	.	TGTGCCAGCAGTCGAGGGGGGGGCTCTGGCTACACCTTC	CASSRGGGSGYTF
TRBV19	TRBJ2-2	16	.	.	TGTGCCAGTAGTATTATGAGGGGTCGTTGGACCGGGGAGCTGTTTTTT	CASSIMRGRWTGELFF
TRBV5-1	TRBJ2-5	16	.	TRBD2	TGCGCCAGCAGCCCAGCAGCGGGGGGACTCCAAGAGACCCAGTACTTC	CASSPAAGGLQETQYF
TRBV12-3/TRBV12-4	TRBJ2-2	14	.	.	TGTGCCAGCAGTTTAGGGGGGGTCACCGGGGAGCTGTTTTTT	CASSLGGVTGELFF
TRBV20-1	TRBJ2-5	10	.	.	TGCAGTGCTGTTCAAGAGACCCAGTACTTC	CSAVQETQYF
TRBV4-3	TRBJ2-3	16	.	.	TGCGCCAGCAGCCCCGGAACCGGGACGAGGGTAGATACGCAGTATTTT	CASSPGTGTRVDTQYF
TRBV19	TRBJ2-1	17	few	TRBD2	TGTGCCAGTAGCCCCCGGAGCGGGGGCATCGGCTACAATGAGCAGTTCTTC	CASSPRSGGIGYNEQFF
TRBV6-5	TRBJ2-7	16	.	TRBD1	TGTGCCAGCAGTTACTCGTCGACAGGGGGCCGCTACGAGCAGTACTTC	CASSYSSTGGRYEQYF